A single sample is the source of the 19 T cell receptor beta chains below, sequenced in a study of Ad26.COV2.S vaccination and SARS-CoV-2 variants. Treatment reported: some 20 received Ad26.COV2.S at low or high dose, single or two shots; 5 received placebo; per-sample allocation not given. At day 63 after the first vaccine or placebo injection, samples were drawn. Using immunoSEQ multiplex PCR, the repertoire was profiled, and TCRdb retains in-frame clones only, with some absent. The sample lists 300,000 to 400,000 clones; almost 90% were seen once. Sequenced material: peripheral blood, taken in a trial of Ad26.COV2.S vaccine versus placebo. These receptor sequences come from a person aged 18-65 years who received the Ad26.COV2.S COVID-19 vaccine or a placebo.

The genes are TRBV28 and TRBJ1-2, with no clear D. Germline lookup yields CDR1 MDHEN and CDR2 SYDVKM. Between the trimmed V and J ends, which lost 2 bases and 4 bases, there was a span of 17 bases. This CDR3 has 16 amino acids. This chain's CDR3 is CASSLTLLAVPYGYTF. The CDR3 coding sequence is TGTGCCAGCAGTTTAACCCTTCTGGCAGTCCCCTATGGCTACACCTTC.

The V and J genes are TRBV7-7 and TRBJ1-3; D call uncertain. The CDR3 has 13 residues. CDR1 and CDR2 from the germline V gene are SSHAT and FNYEAQ (reference sequence). The V end lost 10 bases, the J end lost 8 bases, and 18 bases lay between the germline ends. The CDR3 DNA is TGTGCCATCGGGTCCCCGGGAGAATACACCATATATTTT. It encodes CAIGSPGEYTIYF.

The V call is TRBV28, the J call TRBJ2-3; D is possibly TRBD1 (5 bases). The CDR3 is made up of 15 amino acids. Germline CDR1 MDHEN, CDR2 SYDVKM. V lost 6 bases to trimming and J lost 1 base, with 14 bases between them. CDR3 bases: TGTGCCAGCAGGCTAAGGGGCGCTGGCACAGATACGCAGTATTTT. Protein sequence: CASRLRGAGTDTQYF.

The chain joins TRBV27 to TRBJ1-3, with a possible D match to TRBD1 (5 bases). The CDR3 covers 17 residues. V lost 6 bases to trimming and J lost 4 bases, with 22 bases between them. Germline V CDR1 and CDR2: MNHEY, SMNVEV (reference sequence). The DNA for the CDR3 is TGTGCCAGCAGCAAGGCGGGGACGACCTTAGCAGGAAACACCATATATTTT. It encodes CASSKAGTTLAGNTIYF.

V is TRBV24-1 and J is TRBJ2-1; maybe TRBD1 (6 bases). V was pared by 9 bases and J by 6 bases, with 17 bases between. Germline V CDR1 and CDR2: KGHDR, SFDVKD. The CDR3 has 14 amino acids. The CDR3 DNA reads as TGTGCCACCGCCGGGGCAGGGGATAGCAATGAGCAGTTCTTC. Translation gives CATAGAGDSNEQFF.

With respect to this clone: A junction boundary mismatches the germline segment, possibly from a read error. Other DNA sequences within the sample encode an identical CDR3. This rearrangement joins TRBV15 to TRBJ1-2; TRBD1 might be the D (5 bases). Germline-derived CDR1 and CDR2 are LNHNV and YYDKDF (reference sequence). The CDR3 length is 16 residues. CDR3 DNA: TGCGCCACCAGCAGAGATTGGGGCAAGCTAAACGATGGCTACACCTTC. It specifies CATSRDWGKLNDGYTF. Full variable domain (remainder filled in from reference TRBV15 and TRBJ1-2): DAMVIQNPRYQVTQFGKPVTLSCSQTLNHNVMYWYQQKSSQAPKLLFHYYDKDFNNEADTPDNFQSRRPNTSFCFLDIRSPGLGDTAMYLCATSRDWGKLNDGYTFGSGTRLTVV.

V usage is TRBV14 and J usage is TRBJ1-1; 9 bases fit TRBD1. The CDR3 covers 20 residues. Germline-derived CDR1 and CDR2 are SGHDN and FVKESK. With V trimmed by 2 bases and J by 3 bases, 19 bases remained unmatched. This CDR3 is CASSQSGWQTGGKWDTEAFF. In DNA, the CDR3 is TGTGCCAGCAGCCAAAGTGGGTGGCAGACAGGGGGTAAATGGGACACTGAAGCTTTCTTT.

V and J are TRBV7-2 and TRBJ1-4; no clear D. Trimming left V 5 bases short and J 8 bases short, with 15 bases between. Germline V gives CDR1 SGHTA, CDR2 FQGNSA. This CDR3 is built from 14 residues. CDR3 sequence (DNA): TGTGCCAGCAGCCCTGGGCCCTCTGGGGAAAAACTGTTTTTT. Protein product: CASSPGPSGEKLFF.

The rearrangement uses TRBV19 and TRBJ2-2, with 10 bases matching TRBD1. The ends lost 9 bases at V and 8 bases at J; junction bases unmatched: 12. The V gene's germline CDR1 is LNHDA and CDR2 SQIVND (reference sequence). The CDR3 consists of 15 residues. CDR3 sequence: CASNRDRGAFGELFF. In nucleotides, the CDR3 is TGTGCCAGCAACCGGGACAGGGGTGCATTTGGGGAGCTGTTTTTT.

The V call is TRBV25-1, the J call TRBJ2-2; maybe TRBD2 (6 bases). The CDR3 has 14 amino acids. The V gene lost 8 bases and the J gene lost 7 bases, with 17 bases spanning the gap. In germline, CDR1 is MGHDK, CDR2 SYGVNS. This CDR3 is CASGSVGGRGELFF. The CDR3 nucleotides are TGTGCCAGCGGGTCTGTGGGAGGACGCGGGGAGCTGTTTTTT.

The gene calls are TRBV24-1 and TRBJ2-1, with TRBD1 identical over 7 bases. The J segment lost 5 bases and the V segment lost 9 bases, leaving 6 bases of the junction unmatched. This CDR3 is 13 amino acids long. Germline CDR1 KGHDR, CDR2 SFDVKD. The CDR3 sequence: CATGQGVNNEQFF. The CDR3 DNA sequence: TGTGCCACCGGCCAGGGGGTCAACAATGAGCAGTTCTTC.

This clone was counted between two and nine times. V is TRBV4-3 and J is TRBJ2-1; 10 bases are shared with TRBD2. After removal of 2 bases from V and 6 bases from J, the junction contained 10 bases not matched to a gene. This CDR3 has 17 residues. In germline, CDR1 is LGHNA, CDR2 YSLEER. The chain's CDR3 is CASSQREGLAGANEQFF. The CDR3 bases are TGCGCCAGCAGCCAACGCGAGGGTCTAGCGGGAGCCAATGAGCAGTTCTTC.

The chain recombines TRBV5-1 with TRBJ2-7, with D maybe TRBD1 (6 bases). The CDR3 is made up of 14 amino acids. Between the trimmed V and J ends, which lost 2 bases and 2 bases, there was a span of 11 bases. Germline CDR1 reads SGHRS; CDR2 reads YFSETQ. DNA for the CDR3: TGCGCCAGCAGCTTCGAGACAGGACCCTACGAGCAGTACTTC. It codes for CASSFETGPYEQYF. The whole variable domain, filled in from reference TRBV5-1 and TRBJ2-7, reads KAGVTQTPRYLIKTRGQQVTLSCSPISGHRSVSWYQQTPGQGLQFLFEYFSETQRNKGNFPGRFSGRQFSNSRSEMNVSTLELGDSALYLCASSFETGPYEQYFGPGTRLTVT.

The chain employs TRBV5-1 and TRBJ2-1, with 9 bases that match TRBD2. V was pared by 1 base and J by 1 base, with 3 bases of the junction left unmatched. The germline V gene encodes CDR1 SGHRS and CDR2 YFSETQ. The CDR3 covers 16 residues. The DNA for the CDR3 is TGCGCCAGCAGCTTGCGGAGCGGGGGGTCCTACAATGAGCAGTTCTTC. Protein product: CASSLRSGGSYNEQFF.

This CDR3 is CASSLGLAGSTDTQYF. The DNA of the CDR3 is TGTGCCAGCAGCTTAGGACTAGCGGGGTCCACAGATACGCAGTATTTT. V and J are TRBV7-9 and TRBJ2-3; 11 nucleotides line up with TRBD2. Germline V gene lookup returns CDR1 SEHNR and CDR2 FQNEAQ (reference sequence). The ends lost 1 base at V and 2 bases at J; junction bases unmatched: 2. This CDR3 has 16 residues.

Only one count was recorded for this clone. The genes are TRBV28 and TRBJ2-1; D not certain. V lost 7 bases, J lost 2 bases, and 12 bases lay in between. Germline loops: CDR1 MDHEN, CDR2 SYDVKM. There are 14 residues in the CDR3. This CDR3 is CASTPVSPYNEQFF. The DNA for the CDR3 is TGTGCCAGCACTCCCGTTAGCCCCTACAATGAGCAGTTCTTC.

The gene calls are TRBV7-3 and TRBJ1-1; D is unresolved. With 3 bases removed from V and 4 bases from J, the gap between germline ends came to 3 bases. The CDR3 is 11 residues long. Germline loops: CDR1 SGHTA, CDR2 FQGTGA. The CDR3 sequence: CASSLGTEAFF. CDR3 nucleotides: TGTGCCAGCAGCTTGGGCACTGAAGCTTTCTTT.

The chain links TRBV7-9 to TRBJ1-1, with D maybe TRBD1 (6 bases). V lost 5 bases to trimming and J lost 1 base, with 8 bases between them. Per germline, CDR1 SEHNR and CDR2 FQNEAQ (reference sequence). The CDR3 is 13 amino acids. CDR3 sequence reads: CASSRGGNTEAFF. CDR3 in DNA: TGTGCCAGCAGCCGAGGGGGGAACACTGAAGCTTTCTTT.

This chain connects TRBV3-1 (or the pseudogene TRBV3-2) to TRBJ1-4; 10 nucleotides line up with TRBD1. The germline V gene has CDR1 LGHDT and CDR2 YNNKEL (reference sequence). Germline trimming cut 4 bases from V and 3 bases from J; bases unmatched to any gene: 8. CDR3 length: 17 residues. The CDR3 DNA follows: TGTGCCAGCAGCCCGTCCGACAGGGGGCTTTCTAATGAAAAACTGTTTTTT. This encodes CASSPSDRGLSNEKLFF.